Listed below are T cell receptor beta chains from one sample, sequenced in a study of blood T cell repertoires in COVID-19. Measured with immunoSEQ multiplex PCR; TCRdb has only the in-frame clones, and not every one. This sample carries about 120,000 clones, 82% of them seen once, and the ten largest clones take 4.5%. The sequencing input was peripheral blood. The receptors shown here come from a woman aged 70-85 years with acute or convalescent COVID-19. The conserved cysteine and the conserved F or W are not part of the CDR3 here. Fields, in order: clone size, D gene, V gene, J gene, CDR3 protein. A D gene is named only where the DNA matches it firmly. Not all rows give a size; the values are once, few, many and, for expanded clones, a class.

abundance: few; d_gene: TRBD1; v_gene: TRBV19; j_gene: TRBJ1-1; CDR3aa: ASSTTGAIAF
abundance: NA; d_gene: TRBD1; v_gene: TRBV9; j_gene: TRBJ1-4; CDR3aa: ASSGPGGEKLF
abundance: NA; d_gene: NA; v_gene: TRBV14; j_gene: TRBJ1-6; CDR3aa: ASSQRSQNSPLH
abundance: NA; d_gene: TRBD1; v_gene: TRBV19; j_gene: TRBJ1-3; CDR3aa: ASSMRSRTGNSGNTIY
abundance: NA; d_gene: NA; v_gene: TRBV3-1/TRBV3-2; j_gene: TRBJ1-1; CDR3aa: ASSQTTNTEAF
abundance: NA; d_gene: TRBD2; v_gene: TRBV27; j_gene: TRBJ2-2; CDR3aa: ASSLQGGRNTGELF
abundance: NA; d_gene: NA; v_gene: TRBV2; j_gene: TRBJ1-1; CDR3aa: ASSEPGLDTEAF
abundance: NA; d_gene: TRBD2; v_gene: TRBV30; j_gene: TRBJ2-2; CDR3aa: AWSLGLAGVVGELF
abundance: NA; d_gene: TRBD1; v_gene: TRBV3-1/TRBV3-2; j_gene: TRBJ1-1; CDR3aa: ASSQVEGAGGAF
abundance: NA; d_gene: TRBD2; v_gene: TRBV7-7; j_gene: TRBJ2-1; CDR3aa: ASSKDSTSGVGSYNEQF
abundance: NA; d_gene: NA; v_gene: TRBV14; j_gene: TRBJ2-1; CDR3aa: ASSLVGRGSFEQF
abundance: NA; d_gene: TRBD2; v_gene: TRBV7-2; j_gene: TRBJ2-3; CDR3aa: ASSTSGGAIDTQY
abundance: NA; d_gene: NA; v_gene: TRBV3-1/TRBV3-2; j_gene: TRBJ1-2; CDR3aa: ASSQPGIGRGYT
abundance: few; d_gene: NA; v_gene: TRBV6-2/TRBV6-3; j_gene: TRBJ2-7; CDR3aa: ASSPYREGEQY
abundance: NA; d_gene: NA; v_gene: TRBV11-2; j_gene: TRBJ1-5; CDR3aa: ASSLDGGSLANQPQH
abundance: NA; d_gene: NA; v_gene: TRBV18; j_gene: TRBJ1-2; CDR3aa: ASSPTGKGYT
abundance: NA; d_gene: NA; v_gene: TRBV7-3; j_gene: TRBJ1-3; CDR3aa: ASSSDSGNTIY
abundance: NA; d_gene: NA; v_gene: TRBV18; j_gene: TRBJ2-6; CDR3aa: ASTTGTGANVLT
abundance: NA; d_gene: NA; v_gene: TRBV9; j_gene: TRBJ1-2; CDR3aa: ASSVGEAHFYGYT
abundance: NA; d_gene: NA; v_gene: TRBV11-2; j_gene: TRBJ1-2; CDR3aa: ASSLGSGLYGYT
abundance: NA; d_gene: TRBD2; v_gene: TRBV7-8; j_gene: TRBJ2-3; CDR3aa: ASSFLAGLSTDTQY
abundance: NA; d_gene: TRBD2; v_gene: TRBV5-1; j_gene: TRBJ2-5; CDR3aa: ASSLSAGGETQY
abundance: NA; d_gene: NA; v_gene: TRBV4-1; j_gene: TRBJ1-5; CDR3aa: ASSQERLNQPQH
abundance: few; d_gene: NA; v_gene: TRBV9; j_gene: TRBJ1-2; CDR3aa: ASSVALRDYGYT
abundance: NA; d_gene: NA; v_gene: TRBV30; j_gene: TRBJ1-2; CDR3aa: AYLRGGNYGYT
abundance: once; d_gene: TRBD2; v_gene: TRBV7-3; j_gene: TRBJ2-1; CDR3aa: ASAPTGGGAGNEQF
abundance: NA; d_gene: NA; v_gene: TRBV12-3/TRBV12-4; j_gene: TRBJ1-2; CDR3aa: ASSPSVNYGYT
abundance: NA; d_gene: NA; v_gene: TRBV7-7; j_gene: TRBJ2-5; CDR3aa: ASSLDGGRGETQY
abundance: NA; d_gene: NA; v_gene: TRBV11-3; j_gene: TRBJ1-3; CDR3aa: ASSSQGVGSGNTIY
abundance: NA; d_gene: TRBD1; v_gene: TRBV11-3; j_gene: TRBJ2-7; CDR3aa: ASSFTGTGGDEQY
abundance: NA; d_gene: TRBD2; v_gene: TRBV3-1/TRBV3-2; j_gene: TRBJ2-1; CDR3aa: ASSQDVVAGGPIVF
abundance: NA; d_gene: NA; v_gene: TRBV27; j_gene: TRBJ2-5; CDR3aa: ASSLSGGAQVTQY
abundance: NA; d_gene: NA; v_gene: TRBV5-5; j_gene: TRBJ2-7; CDR3aa: ASSAARSYEQY
abundance: NA; d_gene: TRBD2; v_gene: TRBV29-1; j_gene: TRBJ2-1; CDR3aa: SVVEAGDEQF
abundance: NA; d_gene: TRBD1; v_gene: TRBV5-1; j_gene: TRBJ2-2; CDR3aa: ASNLGVLQGAGELF